These T cell receptor beta chains were read from a single sample in a study of blood T cell repertoires in COVID-19. Sequencing was performed with immunoSEQ multiplex PCR; in TCRdb, only in-frame clones are kept and a portion is missing. Counted here are 72,000 or so clones, roughly 80% occurring once; the ten biggest clones make up about 18%. Sequencing was performed on peripheral blood. The receptor set was obtained from a man between 65 and 85 years old who had recovered from COVID-19. The CDR3 runs from the conserved cysteine through the conserved F or W. The order of the fields is V gene, D gene, J gene, CDR3 protein. D genes are given only for firm matches.

v_call: TRBV5-1; d_call: .; j_call: TRBJ2-2; cdr3_aa: CASSLSASDTGELFF
v_call: TRBV2; d_call: TRBD1; j_call: TRBJ1-5; cdr3_aa: CASSGDRQYSNQPQHF
v_call: TRBV28; d_call: TRBD1; j_call: TRBJ1-3; cdr3_aa: CASGQGGNTIYF
v_call: TRBV5-1; d_call: .; j_call: TRBJ2-3; cdr3_aa: CASSLDDLGGGTDTQYF
v_call: TRBV9; d_call: TRBD1; j_call: TRBJ1-6; cdr3_aa: CASSAPKGTGGNSPLHF
v_call: TRBV7-9; d_call: TRBD2; j_call: TRBJ2-2; cdr3_aa: CASSPATGAGVETGELFF
v_call: TRBV6-1; d_call: .; j_call: TRBJ1-2; cdr3_aa: CASSEALLTGWDGYTF
v_call: TRBV12-3/TRBV12-4; d_call: .; j_call: TRBJ1-5; cdr3_aa: CASSAAVVQPQHF
v_call: TRBV2; d_call: TRBD1; j_call: TRBJ1-5; cdr3_aa: CASRFRDSPDQPQHF
v_call: TRBV19; d_call: TRBD1; j_call: TRBJ2-7; cdr3_aa: CASGTGGTPYEQYF
v_call: TRBV2; d_call: TRBD1; j_call: TRBJ2-2; cdr3_aa: CASTGQGGTGELFF
v_call: TRBV19; d_call: TRBD2; j_call: TRBJ2-7; cdr3_aa: CASSISSSGSSYEQYF
v_call: TRBV30; d_call: .; j_call: TRBJ1-1; cdr3_aa: CAWSVVGGRAFF
v_call: TRBV4-1; d_call: .; j_call: TRBJ1-1; cdr3_aa: CASSHEGATTEAFF
v_call: TRBV5-1; d_call: TRBD1; j_call: TRBJ2-3; cdr3_aa: CASSPRQGITDTQYF
v_call: TRBV11-3; d_call: .; j_call: TRBJ2-1; cdr3_aa: CASSHNLGGGVDEQFF
v_call: TRBV7-8; d_call: TRBD1; j_call: TRBJ1-5; cdr3_aa: CASSWRQGIEPQHF
v_call: TRBV10-3; d_call: .; j_call: TRBJ2-1; cdr3_aa: CAISARDDDNEQFF
v_call: TRBV24-1; d_call: TRBD1; j_call: TRBJ1-2; cdr3_aa: CATSDVGQENYGYTF
v_call: TRBV27; d_call: TRBD1; j_call: TRBJ1-5; cdr3_aa: CASSPLQGAMRPQHF
v_call: TRBV7-3; d_call: TRBD2; j_call: TRBJ2-1; cdr3_aa: CASSLRGGSYNEQFF
v_call: TRBV11-3; d_call: TRBD1; j_call: TRBJ2-7; cdr3_aa: CASSFLFGDRLYEQYF
v_call: TRBV6-1; d_call: .; j_call: TRBJ1-5; cdr3_aa: CASSEQSNQPQHF
v_call: TRBV7-9; d_call: TRBD2; j_call: TRBJ2-1; cdr3_aa: CASSGVTSGRRNEQFF
v_call: TRBV10-3; d_call: .; j_call: TRBJ2-7; cdr3_aa: CAALGAGTYEQYF
v_call: TRBV5-1; d_call: .; j_call: TRBJ2-3; cdr3_aa: CASSLAQGIVADTQYF
v_call: TRBV6-4; d_call: TRBD1; j_call: TRBJ1-5; cdr3_aa: CASSDSQGANQPQHF
v_call: TRBV10-2; d_call: .; j_call: TRBJ1-1; cdr3_aa: CASSVGENTEAFF
v_call: TRBV4-3; d_call: TRBD1; j_call: TRBJ1-4; cdr3_aa: CASSPKGASNEKLFF
v_call: TRBV28; d_call: .; j_call: TRBJ1-6; cdr3_aa: CASSFPPQQGNSPLHF
v_call: TRBV5-5; d_call: .; j_call: TRBJ2-7; cdr3_aa: CASSYSPGYYEQYF
v_call: TRBV21-1; d_call: .; j_call: TRBJ2-5; cdr3_aa: CASPVRGFQETQYF
v_call: TRBV29-1; d_call: TRBD1; j_call: TRBJ1-3; cdr3_aa: CSVGQGRGNTIYF
v_call: TRBV7-2; d_call: .; j_call: TRBJ1-2; cdr3_aa: CASSSGTRRGYTF
v_call: TRBV6-5; d_call: .; j_call: TRBJ2-7; cdr3_aa: CASSYSRVSEQYF
v_call: TRBV6-1; d_call: TRBD1; j_call: TRBJ1-5; cdr3_aa: CASSATGGAADSNQPQHF
v_call: TRBV20-1; d_call: .; j_call: TRBJ2-3; cdr3_aa: CSASSPRSDTQYF
v_call: TRBV7-6; d_call: TRBD1; j_call: TRBJ1-5; cdr3_aa: CASSLGGRGHSNQPQHF
v_call: TRBV9; d_call: .; j_call: TRBJ2-2; cdr3_aa: CASSGGRNTGELFF
v_call: TRBV4-2; d_call: TRBD2; j_call: TRBJ2-1; cdr3_aa: CASSHLSSGGGLNEQFF
v_call: TRBV5-8; d_call: .; j_call: TRBJ2-5; cdr3_aa: CASSKTGQETQYF
v_call: TRBV27; d_call: TRBD1; j_call: TRBJ2-5; cdr3_aa: CASSLVGQVPETQYF
v_call: TRBV6-2/TRBV6-3; d_call: TRBD1; j_call: TRBJ1-1; cdr3_aa: CASSYRNRGDTEAFF
v_call: TRBV19; d_call: .; j_call: TRBJ2-3; cdr3_aa: CASGRGLLVTDTQYF
v_call: TRBV6-5; d_call: .; j_call: TRBJ1-1; cdr3_aa: CASSFRTTAHTEAFF
v_call: TRBV5-1; d_call: .; j_call: TRBJ2-5; cdr3_aa: CASSGGGGGHQETQYF
v_call: TRBV6-2/TRBV6-3; d_call: TRBD2; j_call: TRBJ2-1; cdr3_aa: CASSLGGVLNEQFF
v_call: TRBV7-9; d_call: TRBD1; j_call: TRBJ2-7; cdr3_aa: CASSFPPGQGNYEQYF
v_call: TRBV4-1; d_call: TRBD1; j_call: TRBJ2-3; cdr3_aa: CASSQWGDRVRYF